The 25 T cell receptor beta chains presented below share a single source sample, sequenced in a study of tumor-infiltrating lymphocytes in primary liver carcinoma. The tissue used was unsorted bulk material of about 17-33 mg. RNA and DNA were co-extracted from it with the AllPrep DNA/RNA mini kit. Using a constant-region primer together with ProtoScript II reverse transcriptase, TCR beta cDNA was made from roughly 520 ng of total RNA. Three nested multiplex PCR rounds, a slightly modified ARM-PCR, produced the libraries for TCR beta. For approximately 11 cycles apiece, the opening two PCR rounds ran with TRBV1-TRBV30 forward primers and a C-beta reverse primer. One entry per CDR3 protein results from TCRdb running MiXCR on the multiplex PCR reads. The sample has more than 85,000 distinct CDR3 sequences; roughly 80% are singletons. The sequenced sample consisted of liver tumor tissue from sampling region 3. Documented subset: tumor region T3, left-lateral pole. These receptors all stem from a man aged 35-49 years with primary liver carcinoma and hepatitis B virus infection.

About this clonotype: The junction shows a germline mismatch at one end, possibly a read error. The CDR3 bases are TGTGTCAGCAGCTCACTAGCGGGAGACTACAATGAACAGTTCTTC. Translating gives CVSSSLAGDYNEQFF. The chain recombines TRBV6-5 with TRBJ2-1, with 11 bases identical to TRBD2. CDR3 length equals 15 residues. In germline, CDR1 is MNHEY, CDR2 SVGAGI.

The chain couples TRBV29-1 to TRBJ2-1, with a weak D call TRBD1 (5 bases). Looked up from germline, CDR1 is SQVTM and CDR2 is ANQGSEA. V shed 6 bases and J shed 6 bases, with 12 bases lying between them. The CDR3 runs 12 residues. CDR3 DNA: TGCAGCGTACTGACAGCGTCCAATGAGCAGTTCTTC. It codes for CSVLTASNEQFF.

As concerns this clonotype: A much larger clone differs by one base, so this may be a read error. CDR3 coding DNA: TGTGCCAGCAATCCAGGGGAGAATCAGCCCCAGCATTTT. Amino acids: CASNPGENQPQHF. V and J are TRBV2 and TRBJ1-5; D might be TRBD1 (6 bases). V lost 7 bases, J lost 4 bases, and 11 bases lay in between. The length of the CDR3 is 13 residues. The V gene's germline CDR1 is SNHLY and CDR2 FYNNEI.

On this clonotype: The junction does not match germline at one end; this may be a read error. The chain's CDR3 is CANNRALVSPLNF. The CDR3 DNA sequence: TGTGCCAACAACCGGGCACTGGTTTCACCCCTCAACTTT. V usage is TRBV11-1 and J usage is TRBJ1-6; no firm D call. CDR3 size: 13 residues. Per the germline V gene, CDR1 is SGHAT and CDR2 is FQDESV (reference sequence).

With regard to this clonotype: The conserved final phenylalanine or tryptophan is absent from the CDR3, which likely points to a read error. The gene calls are TRBV7-9 and TRBJ2-7; 9 nucleotides line up with TRBD2. Per the germline V gene, CDR1 is SEHNR and CDR2 is FQNEAQ (reference sequence). Trimming cost V 5 bases and J 3 bases; bases outside gene matches: 8. CDR3 length: 15 residues. CDR3 sequence reads: CASSRTSESFYEQYS. The CDR3 DNA sequence: TGTGCCAGCAGCCGGACTAGCGAGAGTTTCTACGAGCAGTACTCC.

About this clonotype: Given the absence of the conserved phenylalanine or tryptophan at the CDR3 end, a read error is likely. No DNA is shown, since the ends of the CDR3 on it are uncertain; the CDR3 is the one TCRdb lists. The chain couples TRBV11-2 to TRBJ1-1; TRBD1, the table's D call, lacks a check against the DNA. The CDR3 spans 13 residues, counting both ends. CDR1 SGHAT and CDR2 FQNNGV come from the germline V gene. CDR3 amino acids: CASRRGKNTEAIY.

Points on this clonotype: A read error may account for a junction end that differs from germline. The chain links TRBV14 to TRBJ1-6; no firm D call. Germline values: CDR1 SGHDN, CDR2 FVKESK. The CDR3 totals 14 residues. The CDR3, as DNA: TGTGCCAGCAGCCATTCAGGTGAAAATTCACCCCTCTACTTT. Translating gives CASSHSGENSPLYF.

Remarks on this clonotype: One end of the junction does not line up with germline, which may come from a read error. V and J are TRBV7-3 and TRBJ2-3, with TRBD2 matching over 10 bases. Germline V lookup: CDR1 SGHTA, CDR2 FQGTGA. This CDR3 has 15 amino acids. CDR3 loop: CASSSGLALTHTQYF. In nucleotides, the CDR3 is TGTGCCAGCAGCTCGGGACTAGCGCTCACACATACGCAGTATTTT.

The chain employs TRBV20-1 and TRBJ2-1; 11 positions match TRBD2. This CDR3 is 15 amino acids long. V dropped 7 bases and J dropped 5; count of bases not matched to a gene: 10. Germline V CDR1 and CDR2: DFQATT, SNEGSKA (reference sequence). CDR3 protein: CSVRTGTSGNNEQFF. CDR3 bases: TGCAGTGTCCGGACCGGGACTAGCGGTAACAATGAGCAGTTCTTC.

This clonotype showed up just once. The junction departs from germline at one end; a sequencing error may be responsible. The V call is TRBV6-1, the J call TRBJ2-7; 7 bases are shared with TRBD2. Germline CDR1 MNHNS, CDR2 SASEGT. There are 13 residues in the CDR3. The CDR3 bases are TGTGCCAGCAGTGAGAGCGGGGACTACGAGCAGCAATTC. Residues: CASSESGDYEQQF.

The chain has TRBV4-2 and TRBJ1-1; no clear D gene. Trimming took off 0 bases at V and 11 bases at J, with 13 bases between the two ends. CDR3 length: 13 residues. The V gene's germline CDR1 is LGHNA and CDR2 YNFKEQ. The DNA for the CDR3 is TGTGCCAGCAGCCAAGATTCCAAAGGGAGGGCTTTCTTT. Protein: CASSQDSKGRAFF.

As for this clonotype: This may arise from a read error, as a much more abundant clone is one base away. The chain recombines TRBV28 with TRBJ1-2; tentative D call: TRBD1 (5 bases). Per germline, CDR1 MDHEN and CDR2 SYDVKM. The CDR3 has 15 amino acids. This CDR3 is CASSFGAQEGYGYIF. The CDR3 DNA reads TGTGCCAGCAGCTTCGGGGCCCAGGAGGGCTATGGCTACATCTTC.

Points on this clonotype: With a much larger clone just one base away, this may be a read error. The chain has TRBV21-1 and TRBJ2-7. TRBV21-1 represents a pseudogene. CDR3 size: 9 residues. The CDR3 is CVREGEQYF. The CDR3 nucleotides are TGTGTCAGGGAAGGCGAGCAGTACTTC.

About this clonotype itself: This CDR3 is missing its conserved last phenylalanine or tryptophan, likely due to a read error. The V and J genes are TRBV6-1 and TRBJ2-1; possible D gene TRBD2, 5 bases. The CDR3 runs 12 residues. Germline V gene data show CDR1 as MNHNS and CDR2 as SASEGT. The CDR3: CASSKARDEQFL. CDR3 DNA: TGTGCCAGCAGTAAAGCGAGGGATGAGCAGTTCCTC.

This clonotype was observed a handful of times. The CDR3 reads CASSQVSSGFQETQYF. CDR3 sequence (DNA): TGTGCCAGCAGCCAAGTCTCTAGCGGGTTTCAAGAGACCCAGTACTTC. The chain combines TRBV4-2 with TRBJ2-5; the match to TRBD2 covers 8 bases. This CDR3 is 16 amino acids long. The V gene end was trimmed by 1 base and the J gene end by 2 bases; junction bases not matched to a gene: 6. Germline assignment: CDR1 LGHNA and CDR2 YNFKEQ.

For this clonotype: The junction and the germline gene differ at one end; a read error may be behind it. This chain connects TRBV4-2 to TRBJ2-3; D may be TRBD2 (6 bases). The CDR3 length is 15 residues. Germline assignment: CDR1 LGHNA and CDR2 YNFKEQ. The CDR3 is CANSPKAGLADTQYF. DNA for the CDR3: TGTGCCAACAGCCCTAAGGCGGGACTTGCAGATACGCAGTATTTT.

In its sample, this clonotype was seen once. The chain has TRBV11-2 and TRBJ2-7; TRBD1 or TRBD2 may be the D gene (5 bases each). CDR3 size: 12 residues. Germline CDR1 is SGHAT and CDR2 is FQNNGV. V was trimmed by 9 bases and J by 6 bases, leaving 15 bases between them. CDR3: CASSPRGCEQYF. In DNA form, the CDR3 reads TGTGCCAGTAGTCCCCGGGGCTGCGAGCAGTACTTC.

Details on this clonotype: The CDR3 ends on some other residue instead of the conserved phenylalanine or tryptophan, so this is likely a read error. The V gene is TRBV5-6, the J gene TRBJ1-5; weak D call: TRBD1 (5 bases). Trimming removed 3 bases at V and 6 bases at J, with 16 bases between. This CDR3 is built from 15 residues. Germline assignment: CDR1 SGHDT and CDR2 YYEEEE. This CDR3 is CASSSTWGSGQPQHY. The CDR3 DNA reads TGTGCCAGCAGCTCTACTTGGGGGAGCGGTCAGCCCCAGCATTAT.

The rearrangement joins TRBV29-1 to TRBJ2-1; 8 nucleotides agree with TRBD1. The CDR3 covers 14 residues. V dropped 5 bases and J dropped 9; count of bases not matched to a gene: 12. Germline V gives CDR1 SQVTM, CDR2 ANQGSEA. Here the CDR3 DNA reads TGCAGCGTTCACCAGACAGGGGTGAAGGGTGAGCAGTTCTTC. This translates into CSVHQTGVKGEQFF.

Within the sample, this clonotype is medium-sized. The chain combines TRBV10-2 with TRBJ1-1; 7 bases map to TRBD1. The CDR3 has 14 residues. Germline V CDR1 and CDR2: WSHSY, SAAADI. The trim removed 6 bases at V and 3 bases at J, leaving 7 bases unmatched. CDR3 nucleotides: TGCGCCAGCAGGGGACAGCATTTGGACACTGAAGCTTTCTTT. Amino acids: CASRGQHLDTEAFF.

As for this clonotype: One end of the junction does not line up with germline, which may come from a read error. The chain joins TRBV6-1 to TRBJ2-7; D unresolved. The CDR3 length is 13 residues. Per the germline V gene, CDR1 is MNHNS and CDR2 is SASEGT. This chain's CDR3 is CSSTDGSSYEQYF. The CDR3 DNA follows: TGTTCCAGCACCGACGGGTCCTCCTACGAGCAGTACTTC.

The V call is TRBV10-3, the J call TRBJ1-5; a possible D gene is TRBD1 (6 bases). Trimming pared 3 bases from V and 11 bases from J, leaving 23 bases between. Per the germline V gene, CDR1 is ENHRY and CDR2 is SYGVKD. This CDR3 has 16 amino acids. The CDR3 DNA reads as TGTGCCATCAGTGATCAGAGAAGGGGGGCAGGACAGTCCCAGCATTTT. Its protein is CAISDQRRGAGQSQHF.

There are a few counts of this clonotype. One end of the junction varies from germline; a read error may be responsible. The V call is TRBV6-6, the J call TRBJ1-3, with 8 bases aligning to TRBD1. Germline V gene data show CDR1 as MNHNY and CDR2 as SVGAGI (reference sequence). The CDR3 has 15 residues. The CDR3: CASSPPGGNGDTIYF. DNA of the CDR3: TGTGCTAGCAGTCCGCCAGGGGGCAACGGAGACACCATATATTTT.

With regard to this clonotype: A read error may produce the germline difference seen at one junction end. The chain links TRBV7-8 to TRBJ1-5; possible D gene TRBD1, 5 bases. Germline CDR1 SGHVS, CDR2 FQNEAQ. The CDR3 runs to 16 residues. The chain's CDR3 is CASSLVDRAINKPQHF. The CDR3 nucleotides are TGCGCCAGCAGCTTAGTAGACAGAGCGATTAATAAGCCCCAGCATTTT.

As for this clonotype: An end of the junction does not agree with germline; a read error may underlie this. V gene TRBV29-1 combines with J gene TRBJ2-7; a weak D match, TRBD1 (6 bases). This CDR3 is built from 12 residues. Germline CDR1 and CDR2: SQVTM and ANQGSEA. CDR3 coding DNA: TGCAGCGCCCGGACAGACTCCTACGAACAGTACTTC. This translates into CSARTDSYEQYF.